These 20 T cell receptor beta chains share one sample of origin, sequenced in a study of response to subunit inactivated influenza vaccine. MiXCR, applied by TCRdb to the RT-PCR reads, yields one record per CDR3 protein. This sample carries roughly 500,000 distinct CDR3 sequences, 15% to 20% of them seen once, and the ten largest clones take 3% to 3.5%. Sequencing was performed on CD4+ T cells sorted from PBMCs, taken roughly 24 months after vaccination. These TCRs come from a man aged 50 to 75 who received an inactivated influenza vaccine.

This clonotype was counted ten times or more. The V call is TRBV7-3, the J call TRBJ2-1, with 10 positions matching TRBD2. V lost 9 bases to trimming and J lost 14 bases; unmatched junction nucleotides: 10. The CDR3 length is 12 residues. Germline V gene lookup returns CDR1 SGHTA and CDR2 FQGTGA. In DNA form, the CDR3 reads TGTGCCAGTGGGACAGGAGCGGGAGGGAAGTTCTTC. It encodes CASGTGAGGKFF.

The V and J genes are TRBV5-1 and TRBJ2-2; D gene ambiguous. Germline CDR1 reads SGHRS; CDR2 reads YFSETQ. The CDR3 is 15 residues long. V was clipped by 0 bases and J by 0 bases, with 6 bases between them. CDR3 loop: CASSLVQANTGELFF. The CDR3 bases are TGCGCCAGCAGCTTGGTCCAGGCGAACACCGGGGAGCTGTTTTTT.

This clonotype showed up just a few times. The chain is built from TRBV20-1 and TRBJ2-1; possible D gene TRBD2, 7 bases. V dropped 6 bases and J dropped 6 bases, with 18 bases sitting between them. Per the germline V gene, CDR1 is DFQATT and CDR2 is SNEGSKA (reference sequence). The CDR3 extends over 14 amino acids. The CDR3 nucleotides are TGCAGTGCCCTTGGAGGGGGGGCATCCAATGAGCAGTTCTTC. It translates to CSALGGGASNEQFF.

This clonotype was seen only a few times. This sequence joins TRBV15 and TRBJ2-6; D is uncertain. This CDR3 has 14 residues. Germline V lookup: CDR1 LNHNV, CDR2 YYDKDF (reference sequence). V lost 3 bases and J lost 4, with 7 bases in between. In DNA, the CDR3 is TGTGCCACCAGCAGGGACGCCGGGGCCAACGTCCTGACTTTC. Protein product: CATSRDAGANVLTF.

The chain links TRBV5-5 to TRBJ1-4; D might be TRBD1 (5 bases). The V end lost 2 bases, the J end lost 0 bases, and 17 bases lay between the germline ends. Germline CDR1 SGHKS, CDR2 YYEKEE (reference sequence). The CDR3 is 18 amino acids. The CDR3 DNA is TGTGCCAGCAGCTTTAGGGGTACCCCTCGTGCAACTAATGAAAAACTGTTTTTT. It yields the protein CASSFRGTPRATNEKLFF.

V gene TRBV28 combines with J gene TRBJ1-5; tentatively, D is TRBD1 (5 bases). Looked up from germline, CDR1 is MDHEN and CDR2 is SYDVKM. The CDR3 covers 15 residues. Trimming shortened V by 4 bases and J by 4 bases, and 14 bases separated the two germline ends. The CDR3 loop is CASSSGGFGNQPQHF. The DNA for the CDR3 is TGTGCCAGCAGTTCTGGGGGTTTCGGGAATCAGCCCCAGCATTTT.

This clonotype was found a few times. The V and J genes are TRBV4-2 and TRBJ2-3; no clear D. This CDR3 is built from 15 residues. CDR1 LGHNA and CDR2 YNFKEQ come from the germline V gene. V lost 3 bases and J 2 bases, leaving 12 bases between the germline ends. The CDR3 region has the DNA TGTGCCAGCAGCCAGGAGTGGCGGTACACAGATACGCAGTATTTT. Translated, it gives CASSQEWRYTDTQYF.

The V gene is TRBV20-1, the J gene TRBJ2-5; 7 bases fit TRBD2. The germline V gene encodes CDR1 DFQATT and CDR2 SNEGSKA (reference sequence). V dropped 0 bases and J dropped 5; count of bases not matched to a gene: 9. CDR3 length: 15 amino acids. CDR3 sequence: CSARDSAGERETQYF. The DNA of the CDR3 is TGCAGTGCTAGAGATTCGGCGGGGGAGCGGGAGACCCAGTACTTC.

The chain recombines TRBV7-2 with TRBJ1-1; D call uncertain. CDR3 length: 13 amino acids. V was pared by 8 bases and J by 1 base, with 11 bases between. Looked up from germline, CDR1 is SGHTA and CDR2 is FQGNSA. CDR3 coding DNA: TGTGCCAGCGGCACTTCCTGGAACACTGAAGCTTTCTTT. Translation gives CASGTSWNTEAFF.

This clonotype was counted only a few times. The J gene is TRBJ1-5, the V gene TRBV2, with D hard to call. The V gene lost 1 base and the J gene lost 4 bases, with 5 bases spanning the gap. CDR1 SNHLY and CDR2 FYNNEI come from the germline V gene. There are 13 residues in the CDR3. The CDR3 nucleotides read TGTGCCAGCAGTGAAGTACCGAATCAGCCCCAGCATTTT. Its protein is CASSEVPNQPQHF. The whole variable domain, filled in from reference TRBV2 and TRBJ1-5, reads EPEVTQTPSHQVTQMGQEVILRCVPISNHLYFYWYRQILGQKVEFLVSFYNNEISEKSEIFDDQFSVERPDGSNFTLKIRSTKLEDSAMYFCASSEVPNQPQHFGDGTRLSIL.

This clonotype was found a few times. V is TRBV28 and J is TRBJ2-7; no clear D gene. Trimming shortened V by 7 bases and J by 3 bases, and 10 bases separated the two germline ends. CDR1 is MDHEN and CDR2 is SYDVKM in the germline V gene. CDR3 length: 12 amino acids. This chain's CDR3 is CASTQGNYEQYF. CDR3 nucleotides: TGTGCCAGCACCCAAGGCAACTACGAGCAGTACTTC.

In its sample, this clonotype was seen a few times. The V gene is TRBV7-2, the J gene TRBJ1-6; D gene ambiguous. CDR1 is SGHTA, CDR2 FQGNSA, per germline. Trimming cost V 0 bases and J 9 bases, with 18 bases left between them. The CDR3 has 17 amino acids. In DNA, the CDR3 is TGTGCCAGCAGCTTAGCCCCTGGAGGGAAATCACTTTCACCCCTCCACTTT. The encoded protein is CASSLAPGGKSLSPLHF.

The V gene is TRBV29-1, the J gene TRBJ2-3; unclear D gene. The CDR3 covers 12 residues. Germline V gives CDR1 SQVTM, CDR2 ANQGSEA. V lost 7 bases to trimming and J lost 1 base, with 9 bases between them. This chain's CDR3 is CSGADGTDTQYF. The CDR3 region has the DNA TGCAGCGGTGCAGATGGCACAGATACGCAGTATTTT.

This clonotype has just a few counts. This chain connects TRBV7-2 to TRBJ2-3; 8 bases map to TRBD1. The CDR3 has 16 residues. V lost 5 bases, J lost 1 base, and 8 bases stayed unmatched. Looked up from germline, CDR1 is SGHTA and CDR2 is FQGNSA. This CDR3 is CASSKQVTGGTDTQYF. The DNA of the CDR3 is TGTGCCAGCAGCAAACAGGTGACAGGGGGCACAGATACGCAGTATTTT.

This clonotype was seen more than once but under ten times. The rearrangement joins TRBV3-1 to TRBJ1-5; 7 nucleotides line up with TRBD1. The V and J ends lost 1 base and 11 bases, in that order; junction bases with no gene match: 11. The V gene's germline CDR1 is LGHDT and CDR2 YNNKEL (reference sequence). The CDR3 is 15 residues long. The CDR3 DNA follows: TGTGCCAGCAGCCAAGGAACAGGGGCCGGGGGGGCCCAGCATTTT. Translation: CASSQGTGAGGAQHF. The entire variable domain, with the rest obtained from reference TRBV3-1 and TRBJ1-5, is as follows: DTAVSQTPKYLVTQMGNDKSIKCEQNLGHDTMYWYKQDSKKFLKIMFSYNNKELIINETVPNRFSPKSPDKAHLNLHINSLELGDSAVYFCASSQGTGAGGAQHFGDGTRLSIL.

The V gene is TRBV11-3, the J gene TRBJ2-1; a weak D match, TRBD2 (5 bases). The V end lost 3 bases, the J end lost 6 bases, and 9 bases lay between the germline ends. This CDR3 spans 13 amino acids. The germline gives CDR1 SGHNT, CDR2 YENEEA. CDR3 amino acids: CASSLNSGNEQFF. As DNA, the CDR3 is TGTGCCAGCAGCTTGAACAGCGGCAATGAGCAGTTCTTC.

The chain employs TRBV6-2 or TRBV6-3 and TRBJ2-1; D is uncertain. Trimming took off 5 bases at V and 5 bases at J, with 10 bases between the two ends. CDR1 is MNHEY, CDR2 SVGEGT, per germline. This CDR3 comprises 13 residues. CDR3 residues: CASSRSRDNEQFF. CDR3 bases: TGTGCCAGCAGTAGGTCCAGAGACAATGAGCAGTTCTTC.

The sample holds a few counts of this clonotype. The rearrangement uses TRBV6-1 and TRBJ2-7, with 10 nucleotides matching TRBD1. CDR1 and CDR2 (germline): MNHNS, SASEGT. This CDR3 is 15 amino acids long. J gave up 2 bases and V 6 bases, and 7 bases lay outside the gene matches. CDR3 DNA: TGTGCCAGCAGATTCCGGGACAGGGGTACCTACGAGCAGTACTTC. It translates to CASRFRDRGTYEQYF.

This chain connects TRBV4-1 to TRBJ2-1; D ambiguous. CDR3 length equals 15 residues. Trimming shortened V by 1 base and J by 1 base, and 8 bases separated the two germline ends. Germline values: CDR1 MGHRA, CDR2 YSYEKL. The CDR3 DNA follows: TGCGCCAGCAGCCAAGCCGAGCTATCCTACAATGAGCAGTTCTTC. It is translated as CASSQAELSYNEQFF.

This clonotype was seen more than once but under ten times. The gene calls are TRBV7-8 and TRBJ2-1; perhaps D is TRBD1 or TRBD2 (5 bases each). The CDR3 has 16 amino acids. V lost 1 base to trimming and J lost 5 bases, with 15 bases between them. Germline assignment: CDR1 SGHVS and CDR2 FQNEAQ. The CDR3 DNA reads as TGTGCCAGCAGCTTAGAGAGGGGCTACGGGAACAATGAGCAGTTCTTC. Translation gives CASSLERGYGNNEQFF.